This T cell receptor (beta chain) was recorded in a study of T cell repertoires in cytomegalovirus infection. Study overall: Epitope selection comprised recently identified HLA-C-restricted CMV epitopes and well-studied HLA-B-restricted CMV epitopes. CMV infection plus the matching HLA type was flagged by public TCR beta signatures.

This clonotype was detected only once. What it binds is not known. TCRdb itself ran the reads through MiXCR, one entry per CDR3 protein. The sample has approximately 590,000 distinct CDR3 sequences, roughly 42% seen once. Germline V gene sequence: CDR1 LNHDA, CDR2 SQIVND (reference sequence). The CDR3 runs 13 residues. V was shortened by 7 bases and J by 4 bases, with 11 bases between the two germline ends. Study-level results: Predominance within the ex vivo response was attributable to HLA-C-restricted CMV-specific TCR beta clonotypes. CMV carriers having the relevant HLA were flagged by cumulative public TCR beta family frequency.

The chain combines TRBV19 with TRBJ1-5, with D possibly matching TRBD1 (5 bases). The source material was cultured PBMCs, sampled from culture after CMV antigen stimulation. The receptor was derived from a human donor in good health (CMV status not recorded). Some clones in this sample may be carry-over from other donors' samples. The CDR3 DNA sequence: TGTGCCAGTATTAGCAGGGCGAATCAGCCCCAGCATTTT. Encoded protein: CASISRANQPQHF.